This is a list of T cell receptor beta chains from one sample in a study of cytomegalovirus exposure and HLA in healthy donors. The table came from immunoSEQ multiplex PCR; TCRdb's copy has only in-frame clones and leaves some out. The sample data list about 42,000 clones. Sequences were obtained from PBMCs. The receptors originated from a man aged 25 to 40 in good health and CMV-seronegative. Each CDR3 is given with its conserved first and last residue. D genes are given only for firm matches.

j_call: TRBJ1-3; d_call: TRBD1; v_call: TRBV29-1; cdr3_nt: TGCAGCGTTGGCGAGGGGGCCCACTCTGGAAACACCATATATTTT; cdr3_aa: CSVGEGAHSGNTIYF
j_call: TRBJ2-7; d_call: TRBD2; v_call: TRBV6-6; cdr3_nt: TGTGCCAGCAGTTACTCGAGAACTAGCGGTGCCTACGAGCAGTACTTC; cdr3_aa: CASSYSRTSGAYEQYF
j_call: TRBJ2-7; d_call: TRBD1; v_call: TRBV29-1; cdr3_nt: TGCAGCGTTGAACGAGGGACAGGTGGCTACGAGCAGTACTTC; cdr3_aa: CSVERGTGGYEQYF
j_call: TRBJ1-2; d_call: TRBD1; v_call: TRBV10-3; cdr3_nt: TGTGCCATCAGTGAGCCCTCGACAGGGAGGGGCTACACCTTC; cdr3_aa: CAISEPSTGRGYTF
j_call: TRBJ1-2; d_call: TRBD1; v_call: TRBV4-3; cdr3_nt: TGCGCCAGCAGCCAAGCCAAGGGACAGGGGAGAGGTGGCTACACCTTC; cdr3_aa: CASSQAKGQGRGGYTF
j_call: TRBJ1-5; d_call: TRBD1; v_call: TRBV6-5; cdr3_nt: TGTGCCAGCAGTTACCTACAGGGGGCACAGCCCCAGCATTTT; cdr3_aa: CASSYLQGAQPQHF
j_call: TRBJ2-7; d_call: -; v_call: TRBV5-1; cdr3_nt: TGCGCCAGCAGCCTGGACGTCATAGTCTACGAGCAGTACTTC; cdr3_aa: CASSLDVIVYEQYF
j_call: TRBJ1-5; d_call: TRBD1; v_call: TRBV23-1; cdr3_nt: TGCGCCAGCAGTCCCCGGGACAGTAATCAGCCCCAGCATTTT; cdr3_aa: CASSPRDSNQPQHF
j_call: TRBJ1-1; d_call: -; v_call: TRBV18; cdr3_nt: TGTGCCAGCTCACCCAATGAGGGGGTGGACACTGAAGCTTTCTTT; cdr3_aa: CASSPNEGVDTEAFF
j_call: TRBJ2-1; d_call: -; v_call: TRBV29-1; cdr3_nt: TGCAGCGTTGTTCAGGGCTACAATGAGCAGTTCTTC; cdr3_aa: CSVVQGYNEQFF
j_call: TRBJ1-1; d_call: -; v_call: TRBV15; cdr3_nt: TGTGCCACCAGCAAAGAAGGGAGGGGGTCCGGTGGCGCTGAAGCTTTCTTT; cdr3_aa: CATSKEGRGSGGAEAFF
j_call: TRBJ1-1; d_call: -; v_call: TRBV29-1; cdr3_nt: TGCAGCGTCGATCAAGGGGGCACTGAAGCTTTCTTT; cdr3_aa: CSVDQGGTEAFF
j_call: TRBJ2-3; d_call: -; v_call: TRBV5-1; cdr3_nt: TGCGCCAGCAGCTTGGCCCTAGGAGGGGCAGATACGCAGTATTTT; cdr3_aa: CASSLALGGADTQYF
j_call: TRBJ1-2; d_call: TRBD1; v_call: TRBV9; cdr3_nt: TGTGCCAGCATGCGGGGACAGGGGAGGTATGGCTACACCTTC; cdr3_aa: CASMRGQGRYGYTF
j_call: TRBJ2-1; d_call: -; v_call: TRBV4-1; cdr3_nt: TGCGCCAGCAGCCAGTCCGACAATGAGCAGTTCTTC; cdr3_aa: CASSQSDNEQFF
j_call: TRBJ2-7; d_call: -; v_call: TRBV11-3; cdr3_nt: TGTGCCAGCAGCTTAGCGGGATCCTACGAGCAGTACTTC; cdr3_aa: CASSLAGSYEQYF
j_call: TRBJ1-3; d_call: TRBD1; v_call: TRBV30; cdr3_nt: TGTGCCTGGAGTGTCCCAGGGGGCGCTTCGGGAAACACCATATATTTT; cdr3_aa: CAWSVPGGASGNTIYF
j_call: TRBJ2-2; d_call: -; v_call: TRBV7-7; cdr3_nt: TGTGCTAGCAGCCCGCAGTCCGGGGAGCTGTTTTTT; cdr3_aa: CASSPQSGELFF
j_call: TRBJ1-4; d_call: -; v_call: TRBV7-9; cdr3_nt: TGTGCCAGCAATCGGGGGGTTGGGGAAAAACTGTTTTTT; cdr3_aa: CASNRGVGEKLFF
j_call: TRBJ2-5; d_call: -; v_call: TRBV7-6; cdr3_nt: TGTGCCAGCTCTCGGGAACTCCAAGAGACCCAGTACTTC; cdr3_aa: CASSRELQETQYF
j_call: TRBJ2-7; d_call: TRBD2; v_call: TRBV29-1; cdr3_nt: TGCAGCGTTTATAGGGGAGCGGGAGGGAGCTCCTACGAGCAGTACTTC; cdr3_aa: CSVYRGAGGSSYEQYF
j_call: TRBJ2-7; d_call: TRBD2; v_call: TRBV5-1; cdr3_nt: TGCGCCAGCAGCCCCCGGCTAGCGGGGAATTACGAGCAGTACTTC; cdr3_aa: CASSPRLAGNYEQYF
j_call: TRBJ2-1; d_call: TRBD2; v_call: TRBV29-1; cdr3_nt: TGCAGCGGGGGGGGACTAGCGGGCTCAGGGGCCTCCTACAATGAGCAGTTCTTC; cdr3_aa: CSGGGLAGSGASYNEQFF
j_call: TRBJ1-4; d_call: TRBD1; v_call: TRBV5-1; cdr3_nt: TGCGCCAGCAGCATCGACAGGGGCAATGAAAAACTGTTTTTT; cdr3_aa: CASSIDRGNEKLFF
j_call: TRBJ2-3; d_call: -; v_call: TRBV19; cdr3_nt: TGTGCCAGTAGTTCACCGAGGGATACGCAGTATTTT; cdr3_aa: CASSSPRDTQYF